This T cell receptor (beta chain) is drawn from a study of blood T cell repertoires in COVID-19. Study details: Donors in the United States, Italy and Spain gave samples during acute or convalescent COVID-19. Sample material is recorded as cDNA or gDNA derived from T cells, B-cell-depleted T cells, or PBMCs.

As originally analysed: By means of reference gene primer amplification, nucleated cell counts were estimated. Data came from immunoSEQ multiplex PCR; TCRdb stores just in-frame clones and leaves some out. The V and J calls and the clone size are those of that table, but D and trimming were determined from the DNA. The sample gives about 97,000 clones, 70% to 90% of which show up once; around 10% is in the top ten. Germline trimming cut 8 bases from V and 0 bases from J; bases unmatched to any gene: 8. Germline loops: CDR1 SGHRS, CDR2 YFSETQ. The CDR3 length is 17 residues. The gene calls are TRBV5-1 and TRBJ2-6; 10 nucleotides agree with TRBD1. Input material: peripheral blood. The clonotype was recovered from a man in his forties with active or convalescent COVID-19. Here the CDR3 DNA reads TGCGCCAGTGGACAGGGGGGGGGCTTCTCTGGGGCCAACGTCCTGACTTTC. As protein: CASGQGGGFSGANVLTF.